The 11 T cell receptor beta chains given below trace back to one sample, sequenced in a study of blood T cell repertoires in COVID-19. This table comes from immunoSEQ multiplex PCR, and its TCRdb copy is limited to in-frame clones, with some not included. The table records around 100,000 clones, 70% to 90% of them present only once. The sequenced sample consisted of peripheral blood. These receptors came from a human donor in a cohort sampled during active COVID-19.

The gene calls are TRBV6-4 and TRBJ2-3; 10 bases match TRBD2. Germline CDR1 is MRHNA and CDR2 is SNTAGT. The J segment lost 0 bases and the V segment lost 4 bases, leaving 1 base of the junction unmatched. The CDR3 sequence is 15 residues long. CDR3 residues: CASSVTSGSTDTQYF. The CDR3 coding sequence is TGTGCCAGCAGTGTGACTAGCGGGAGCACAGATACGCAGTATTTT.

The CDR3 DNA is TGCGCCAGCAGCTTGGCGGCTAGCGGTCCCTACGAGCAGTACTTC. It encodes CASSLAASGPYEQYF. The chain combines TRBV5-1 with TRBJ2-7; the match to TRBD2 covers 7 bases. Germline V gene data show CDR1 as SGHRS and CDR2 as YFSETQ. CDR3 length: 15 residues. With V trimmed by 0 bases and J by 2 bases, 5 bases remained unmatched. The whole variable domain, remainder taken from reference TRBV5-1 and TRBJ2-7, is KAGVTQTPRYLIKTRGQQVTLSCSPISGHRSVSWYQQTPGQGLQFLFEYFSETQRNKGNFPGRFSGRQFSNSRSEMNVSTLELGDSALYLCASSLAASGPYEQYFGPGTRLTVT.

The V gene is TRBV9, the J gene TRBJ2-2; the match to TRBD1 covers 9 bases. CDR1 is SGDLS and CDR2 is YYNGEE in the germline V gene. The CDR3 loop spans 16 amino acids. V dropped 4 bases and J dropped 4; count of bases not matched to a gene: 8. CDR3 protein: CASSFSGQGGTGELFF. The CDR3 DNA reads as TGTGCCAGCAGCTTTTCGGGACAGGGAGGCACCGGGGAGCTGTTTTTT.

This chain connects TRBV11-2 to TRBJ2-7; 9 nucleotides agree with TRBD1. Germline assignment: CDR1 SGHAT and CDR2 FQNNGV. This CDR3 region has 15 residues. V shed 0 bases and J 2 bases; nucleotides not matched to a gene: 2. CDR3 amino acids: CASSLDYRGPYEQYF. The CDR3 nucleotides are TGTGCCAGCAGCTTAGACTACAGGGGGCCCTACGAGCAGTACTTC.

The V and J genes are TRBV19 and TRBJ2-7; 9 positions match TRBD2. Trimming took 4 bases from V and 5 from J; bases not matched to a gene: 9. The CDR3 contains 15 residues. CDR1 LNHDA and CDR2 SQIVND come from the germline V gene (reference sequence). The DNA of the CDR3 is TGTGCCAGTAGTAAAGGTGTAGCGGGAGTCCACGAGCAGTACTTC. Translation gives CASSKGVAGVHEQYF.

The genes are TRBV4-1 and TRBJ1-3, with D uncertain. Germline V lookup: CDR1 MGHRA, CDR2 YSYEKL. V was trimmed by 3 bases and J by 0 bases, leaving 9 bases between them. The CDR3 has 15 residues. In DNA, the CDR3 is TGCGCCAGCAGCCACCCCGCCAGCTCTGGAAACACCATATATTTT. This encodes CASSHPASSGNTIYF.

V and J are TRBV10-3 and TRBJ1-1, with TRBD1 identical over 7 bases. CDR1 is ENHRY and CDR2 is SYGVKD in the germline V gene. This CDR3 has 14 residues. Trimming cost V 10 bases and J 4 bases; bases outside gene matches: 12. CDR3 DNA sequence: TGTGCCACTACGGGGCAGGGGGAGGTCACTGAAGCTTTCTTT. Amino acids: CATTGQGEVTEAFF.

The chain combines TRBV5-5 with TRBJ2-6; D remains ambiguous. CDR3 size: 14 residues. V lost 2 bases and J lost 0, with 3 bases in between. The germline CDR1 and CDR2 sequences are SGHKS and YYEKEE (reference sequence). The CDR3 here is CASSFNSGANVLTF. In DNA, the CDR3 is TGTGCCAGCAGCTTTAACTCTGGGGCCAACGTCCTGACTTTC.

CDR3 sequence reads: CASSYGQGGVYEQYF. The CDR3 DNA follows: TGTGCCAGCAGTTACGGACAAGGGGGTGTTTACGAGCAGTACTTC. V usage is TRBV6-5 and J usage is TRBJ2-7, with a tentative D call TRBD1 (6 bases). There are 15 residues in the CDR3. Between the trimmed V and J ends, which lost 2 bases and 4 bases, there was a span of 15 bases. Germline assignment: CDR1 MNHEY and CDR2 SVGAGI.

CDR3 region: CASSVWGGTGELFF. For the CDR3, the DNA is TGTGCCAGCAGCGTCTGGGGGGGCACCGGGGAGCTGTTTTTT. The chain recombines TRBV9 with TRBJ2-2; 7 positions match TRBD2. This CDR3 region has 14 residues. V lost 2 bases to trimming and J lost 4 bases; unmatched junction nucleotides: 2. In germline, CDR1 is SGDLS, CDR2 YYNGEE.

This chain uses TRBV12-3 or TRBV12-4 with TRBJ2-7, with D tentatively TRBD2 (6 bases). V lost 3 bases to trimming and J lost 9 bases, with 12 bases between them. The CDR3 contains 12 residues. The CDR3 region is CASSFGGVLQYF. The DNA of the CDR3 is TGTGCCAGCAGTTTTGGAGGGGTTCTGCAGTACTTC.